This section outlines one T cell receptor (beta chain) sequence together with its context. Its antigen is undetermined. The sample is drawn from a study of fetal regulatory T cell absence and autoimmunity. The length of the CDR3 is 13 residues. The V and J ends lost 3 bases and 6 bases, in that order; junction bases with no gene match: 3. Study-level results: Pancreas TCRs were oligoclonally enriched versus cord blood, some clones over 85-fold.

The assay was run at survey level. Some clones are missing from TCRdb's copy, which holds only in-frame ones; the method was immunoSEQ multiplex PCR. The repertoire holds about 50,000 clones, with roughly 83% as singletons. The sequencing input was cord blood. This chain joins TRBV7-1 and TRBJ2-5; 8 bases are a match to TRBD2. TRBV7-1 is noted as an ORF with a role that remains uncertain. This clonotype originated in a newborn boy with IPEX syndrome. The CDR3 here is CASSSRTSQTQYF. The CDR3 DNA reads TGTGCCAGCAGCTCTCGGACTAGCCAGACCCAGTACTTC.